This T cell receptor (beta chain) is drawn from a study of blood T cell repertoires in COVID-19. Study-level information: The United States, Italy and Spain provided the acute and convalescent COVID-19 samples.

Seattle patient enrollment occurred during active infection, with longitudinal follow-up thereafter. The CDR3 totals 14 residues. Germline lookup yields CDR1 SGHDN and CDR2 FVKESK. V was pared by 4 bases and J by 1 base, with 7 bases between. Study processing details: Reference gene primers were amplified, and this amplification served to estimate nucleated cell counts. Sequenced by immunoSEQ multiplex PCR; TCRdb stores in-frame clones only, minus some. Clone size and V and J calls were adopted from that table, with D and trimming inferred from the DNA. The sample gives 300,000 to 450,000 clones, roughly nine tenths of which show up once; 3% is in the top ten.

The chain has TRBV14 and TRBJ2-2; a possible D gene is TRBD1 (5 bases). Sequencing was done on a sample of peripheral blood. The sequence derives from a woman aged 25-40 years with COVID-19, enrolled during active disease. The chain's CDR3 is CASSRQGNTGELFF. The CDR3, as DNA: TGTGCCAGCAGCCGGCAGGGGAACACCGGGGAGCTGTTTTTT.